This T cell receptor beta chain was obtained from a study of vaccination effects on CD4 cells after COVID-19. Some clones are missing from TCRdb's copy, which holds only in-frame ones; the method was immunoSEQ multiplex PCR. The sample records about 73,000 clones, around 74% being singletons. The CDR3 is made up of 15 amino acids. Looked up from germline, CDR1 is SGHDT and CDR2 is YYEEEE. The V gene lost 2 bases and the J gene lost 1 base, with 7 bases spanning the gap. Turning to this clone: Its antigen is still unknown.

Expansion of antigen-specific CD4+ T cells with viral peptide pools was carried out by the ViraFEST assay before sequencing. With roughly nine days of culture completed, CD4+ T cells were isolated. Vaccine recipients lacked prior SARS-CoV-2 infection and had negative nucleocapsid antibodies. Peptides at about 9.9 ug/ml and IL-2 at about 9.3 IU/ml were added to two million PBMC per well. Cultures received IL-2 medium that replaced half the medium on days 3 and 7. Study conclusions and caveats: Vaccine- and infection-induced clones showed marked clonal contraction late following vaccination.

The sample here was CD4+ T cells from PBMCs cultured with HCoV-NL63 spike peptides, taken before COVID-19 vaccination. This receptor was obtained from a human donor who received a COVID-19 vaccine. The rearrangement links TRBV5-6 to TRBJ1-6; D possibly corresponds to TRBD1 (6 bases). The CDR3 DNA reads TGTGCCAGCAGCTTTGACAGGTCCTATAATTCACCCCTCCACTTT. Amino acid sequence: CASSFDRSYNSPLHF.